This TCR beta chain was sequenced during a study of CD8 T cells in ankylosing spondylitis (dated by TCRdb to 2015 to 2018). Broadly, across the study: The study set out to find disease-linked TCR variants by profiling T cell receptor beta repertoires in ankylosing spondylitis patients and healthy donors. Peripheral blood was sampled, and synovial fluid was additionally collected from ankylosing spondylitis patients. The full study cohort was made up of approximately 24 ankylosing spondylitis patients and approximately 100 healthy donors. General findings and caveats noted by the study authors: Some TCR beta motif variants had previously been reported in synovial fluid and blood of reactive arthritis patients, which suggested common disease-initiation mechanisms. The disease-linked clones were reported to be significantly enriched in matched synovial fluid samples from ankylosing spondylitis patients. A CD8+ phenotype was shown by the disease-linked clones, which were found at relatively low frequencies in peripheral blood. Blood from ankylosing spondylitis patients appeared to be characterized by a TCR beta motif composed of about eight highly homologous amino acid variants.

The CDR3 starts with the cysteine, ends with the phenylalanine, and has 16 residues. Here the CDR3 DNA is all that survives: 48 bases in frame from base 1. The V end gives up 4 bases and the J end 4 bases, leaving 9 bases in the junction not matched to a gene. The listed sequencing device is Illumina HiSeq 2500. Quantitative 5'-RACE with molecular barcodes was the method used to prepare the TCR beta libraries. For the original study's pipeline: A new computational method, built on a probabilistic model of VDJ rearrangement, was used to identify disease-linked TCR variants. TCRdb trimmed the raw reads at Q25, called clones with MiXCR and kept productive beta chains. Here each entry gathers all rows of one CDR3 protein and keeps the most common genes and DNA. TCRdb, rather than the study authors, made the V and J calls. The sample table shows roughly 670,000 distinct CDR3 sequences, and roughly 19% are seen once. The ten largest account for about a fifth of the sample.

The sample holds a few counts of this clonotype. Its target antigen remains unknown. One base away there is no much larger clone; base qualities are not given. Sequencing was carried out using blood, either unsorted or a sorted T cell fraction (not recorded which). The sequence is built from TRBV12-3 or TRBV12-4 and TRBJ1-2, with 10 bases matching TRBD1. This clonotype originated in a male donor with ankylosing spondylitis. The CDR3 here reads CASSSRGTGEGYGYTF. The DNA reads TGTGCCAGCAGTTCCCGAGGGACAGGGGAAGGCTATGGCTACACCTTC.